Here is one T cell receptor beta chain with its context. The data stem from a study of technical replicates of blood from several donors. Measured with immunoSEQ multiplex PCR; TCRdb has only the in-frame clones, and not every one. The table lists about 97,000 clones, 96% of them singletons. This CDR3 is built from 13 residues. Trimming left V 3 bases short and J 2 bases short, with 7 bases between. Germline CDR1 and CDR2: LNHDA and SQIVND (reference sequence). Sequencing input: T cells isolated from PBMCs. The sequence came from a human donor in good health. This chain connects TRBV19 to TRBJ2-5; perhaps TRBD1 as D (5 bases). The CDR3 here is CASSIQGQETQYF. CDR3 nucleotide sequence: TGTGCCAGTAGTATTCAGGGTCAAGAGACCCAGTACTTC.